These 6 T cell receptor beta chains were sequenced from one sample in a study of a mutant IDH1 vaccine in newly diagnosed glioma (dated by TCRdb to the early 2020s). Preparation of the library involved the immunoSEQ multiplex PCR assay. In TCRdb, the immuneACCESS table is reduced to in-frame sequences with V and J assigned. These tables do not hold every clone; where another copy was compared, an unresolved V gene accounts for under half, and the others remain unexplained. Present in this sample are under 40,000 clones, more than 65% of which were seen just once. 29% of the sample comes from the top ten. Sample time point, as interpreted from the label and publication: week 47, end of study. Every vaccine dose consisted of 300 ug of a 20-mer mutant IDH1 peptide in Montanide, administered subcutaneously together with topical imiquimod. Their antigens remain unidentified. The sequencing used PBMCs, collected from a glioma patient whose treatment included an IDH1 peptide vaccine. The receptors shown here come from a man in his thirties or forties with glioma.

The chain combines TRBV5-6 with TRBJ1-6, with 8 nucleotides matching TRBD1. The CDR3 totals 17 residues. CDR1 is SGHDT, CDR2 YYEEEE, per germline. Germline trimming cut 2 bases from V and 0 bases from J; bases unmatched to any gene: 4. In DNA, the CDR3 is TGTGCCAGCAGCTTCGGACAGGGAAGCTCCTATAATTCACCCCTCCACTTT. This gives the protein CASSFGQGSSYNSPLHF.

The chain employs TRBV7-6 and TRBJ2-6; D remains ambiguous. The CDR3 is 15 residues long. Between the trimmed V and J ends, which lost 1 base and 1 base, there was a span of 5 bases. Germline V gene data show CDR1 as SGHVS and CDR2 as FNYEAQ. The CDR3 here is CASSLEGSGANVLTF. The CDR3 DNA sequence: TGTGCCAGCAGCTTAGAAGGGTCTGGGGCCAACGTCCTGACTTTC.

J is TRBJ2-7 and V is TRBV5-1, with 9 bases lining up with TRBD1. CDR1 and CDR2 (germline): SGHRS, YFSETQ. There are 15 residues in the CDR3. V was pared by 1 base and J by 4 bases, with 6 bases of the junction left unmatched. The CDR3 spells CASSLIGTGLYEQYF. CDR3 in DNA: TGCGCCAGCAGCTTGATCGGGACAGGGCTGTACGAGCAGTACTTC.

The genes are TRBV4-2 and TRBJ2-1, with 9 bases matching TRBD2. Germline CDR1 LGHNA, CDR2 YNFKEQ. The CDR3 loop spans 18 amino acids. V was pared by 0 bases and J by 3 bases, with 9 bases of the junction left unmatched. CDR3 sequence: CASSQDSLAGRSYNEQFF. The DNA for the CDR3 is TGTGCCAGCAGCCAAGATTCCCTAGCGGGAAGGAGCTACAATGAGCAGTTCTTC.

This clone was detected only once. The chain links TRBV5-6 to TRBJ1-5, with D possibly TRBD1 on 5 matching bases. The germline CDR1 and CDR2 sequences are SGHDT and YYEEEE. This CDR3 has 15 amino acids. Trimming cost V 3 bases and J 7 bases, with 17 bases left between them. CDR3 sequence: CASSYWVGVGQPQHF. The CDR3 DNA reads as TGTGCCAGCAGCTATTGGGTGGGGGTAGGACAGCCCCAGCATTTT.

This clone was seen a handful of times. Here the CDR3 DNA reads TGTGCCAGCAGCTCACCGGGACAGGGGATGTACGAGCAGTACTTC. It translates to CASSSPGQGMYEQYF. The gene calls are TRBV6-5 and TRBJ2-7; 10 bases align to TRBD1. Germline-derived CDR1 and CDR2 are MNHEY and SVGAGI. This CDR3 has 15 residues. Losses at the gene ends were 6 bases for V and 4 bases for J; bases not matched to a gene: 9.